The 16 T cell receptor beta chains given below trace back to one sample, sequenced in a study of breast tumors, draining lymph nodes, adjacent tissues. MiXCR, run by TCRdb on the multiplex PCR reads, gives a single entry per CDR3 protein. There are over 10,000 distinct CDR3 sequences in the sample; 70% occur only once, and about two fifths lies in the top ten. Sequenced: tumor-adjacent breast tissue. Receptors were obtained from a female donor with breast cancer. Some clones in this sample may be carry-over from other donors' samples.

The chain is built from TRBV5-6 and TRBJ2-7, with TRBD1 matching over 7 bases. Germline V gene lookup returns CDR1 SGHDT and CDR2 YYEEEE. The V and J ends lost 3 bases and 4 bases, in that order; junction bases with no gene match: 10. This CDR3 comprises 15 residues. The CDR3 reads CASSWRQGRVYEQYF. The CDR3 DNA follows: TGTGCCAGCAGCTGGAGACAGGGTAGGGTTTACGAGCAGTACTTC. The variable domain in full, completed from reference TRBV5-6 and TRBJ2-7, reads DAGVTQSPTHLIKTRGQQVTLRCSPKSGHDTVSWYQQALGQGPQFIFQYYEEEERQRGNFPDRFSGHQFPNYSSELNVNALLLGDSALYLCASSWRQGRVYEQYFGPGTRLTVT.

The chain uses TRBV12-3 or TRBV12-4 and TRBJ1-1, with 7 bases aligning to TRBD1. With 3 bases clipped from V and 8 bases from J, the junction kept 3 bases outside the gene matches. This CDR3 spans 12 amino acids. CDR3 sequence (DNA): TGTGCCAGCAGTTTGACAGGGCTCGAAGCTTTCTTT. Its protein product is CASSLTGLEAFF.

To note about this clonotype: It may be a read error: a sequence one base away is much more abundant. The V and J genes are TRBV11-2 and TRBJ2-7; 10 positions agree with TRBD2. This CDR3 contains 13 residues. Germline V gene data show CDR1 as SGHAT and CDR2 as FQNNGV. The CDR3 nucleotides are TGTGTCAGCAGCTCGGGACTAGCGCGCGAGCAGTACTTC. As protein: CVSSSGLAREQYF.

This clonotype was seen many times. CDR3 DNA sequence: TGTGCCAGCAGTACCTACGTCGTATTAGCCGGGAACACCGGGGAGCTGTTTTTT. Its protein is CASSTYVVLAGNTGELFF. This rearrangement joins TRBV28 to TRBJ2-2; D is uncertain. The germline CDR1 and CDR2 sequences are MDHEN and SYDVKM. The CDR3 totals 18 residues. The V end lost 5 bases, the J end lost 1 base, and 20 bases lay between the germline ends.

The chain carries TRBV20-1 and TRBJ2-5; 8 bases align to TRBD2. CDR1 and CDR2 (germline): DFQATT, SNEGSKA (reference sequence). CDR3 length equals 14 residues. Trimming at V came to 3 bases and at J to 5 bases, leaving 8 bases not matched to a gene. The CDR3 is CSASGRALKETQYF. CDR3 coding DNA: TGCAGTGCTAGCGGGAGGGCCCTCAAGGAGACCCAGTACTTC.

This chain uses TRBV6-5 with TRBJ2-1; D is unclear. With 0 bases removed from V and 4 bases from J, the gap between germline ends came to 13 bases. Germline V gene data show CDR1 as MNHEY and CDR2 as SVGAGI. The CDR3 consists of 16 residues. CDR3 amino acids: CASSYSAVEQYNEQFF. CDR3 DNA: TGTGCCAGCAGTTACTCCGCGGTCGAGCAGTACAATGAGCAGTTCTTC.

The genes are TRBV5-1 and TRBJ2-7; 9 bases agree with TRBD1. V was clipped by 4 bases and J by 3 bases; unmatched bases: 2. The CDR3 spans 13 residues. The germline gives CDR1 SGHRS, CDR2 YFSETQ. CDR3 in amino acids: CASSAGQGYEQYF. In nucleotides, the CDR3 is TGCGCCAGCAGCGCGGGACAGGGCTACGAGCAGTACTTC.

This clonotype was recorded once. V and J are TRBV7-2 and TRBJ2-7, with D perhaps matching TRBD2 (5 bases). The CDR3 has 12 residues. V shed 1 base and J shed 8 bases, with 9 bases lying between them. Germline loops: CDR1 SGHTA, CDR2 FQGNSA. The CDR3, as DNA: TGTGCCAGCAGCTTAGGGACCGGGAAGCAGTACTTC. Its protein is CASSLGTGKQYF.

This clonotype was counted ten times or more. The V call is TRBV27, the J call TRBJ2-7; D may be TRBD2 (6 bases). The CDR3 has 14 residues. The germline CDR1 and CDR2 sequences are MNHEY and SMNVEV (reference sequence). V was trimmed by 6 bases and J by 1 base, leaving 13 bases between them. CDR3 coding DNA: TGTGCCAGCAGAAACCTGGCGGGGTCCTACGAGCAGTACTTC. Amino acid sequence: CASRNLAGSYEQYF.

J is TRBJ2-1 and V is TRBV5-1; TRBD2 is a possible D gene (5 bases). The CDR3 loop spans 14 amino acids. V was clipped by 5 bases and J by 3 bases, with 12 bases between them. Germline V gene lookup returns CDR1 SGHRS and CDR2 YFSETQ. The CDR3 reads CASREIRDYNEQFF. Here the CDR3 DNA reads TGCGCCAGCAGGGAGATCCGGGACTACAATGAGCAGTTCTTC. The entire variable domain, with the rest obtained from reference TRBV5-1 and TRBJ2-1, is as follows: KAGVTQTPRYLIKTRGQQVTLSCSPISGHRSVSWYQQTPGQGLQFLFEYFSETQRNKGNFPGRFSGRQFSNSRSEMNVSTLELGDSALYLCASREIRDYNEQFFGPGTRLTVL.

V usage is TRBV4-2 and J usage is TRBJ1-6, with 7 bases that match TRBD1. The V gene end was trimmed by 6 bases and the J gene end by 7 bases; junction bases not matched to a gene: 6. This CDR3 is built from 14 residues. Germline CDR1 and CDR2: LGHNA and YNFKEQ. CDR3 sequence reads: CASSHTGENSPLHF. The CDR3 DNA reads as TGTGCCAGCAGTCACACAGGGGAAAATTCACCCCTCCACTTT.

The V gene is TRBV6-4, the J gene TRBJ2-1; 7 bases fit TRBD2. CDR3 length: 15 amino acids. V shed 3 bases, J shed 8 bases, and the junction held 10 bases outside the gene matches. The germline V gene encodes CDR1 MRHNA and CDR2 SNTAGT. Here the CDR3 DNA reads TGTGCCAGCAGTGATACTGGCGGGAGTGTTGATGAGCAGTTCTTC. As protein: CASSDTGGSVDEQFF.

V and J are TRBV7-8 and TRBJ2-7; 10 positions agree with TRBD2. Germline V gene sequence: CDR1 SGHVS, CDR2 FQNEAQ. The CDR3 is made up of 17 amino acids. The V and J ends lost 5 bases and 1 base, in that order; junction bases with no gene match: 11. The CDR3 is CASSLVAGGLVSYEQYF. For the CDR3, the DNA is TGTGCCAGCAGCCTTGTAGCGGGAGGCCTCGTTTCCTACGAGCAGTACTTC.

Turning to this clonotype: A much bigger clone sits one base away, suggesting this may be a read error. The rearrangement joins TRBV5-1 to TRBJ2-3; 7 bases are shared with TRBD2. Germline loops: CDR1 SGHRS, CDR2 YFSETQ. With V trimmed by 2 bases and J by 5 bases, 17 bases remained unmatched. The CDR3 sequence is 18 residues long. CDR3 amino acids: CASSLGLPGPAGRDTQYF. CDR3 coding DNA: TGCGCCAGCAGCTTAGGGTTACCGGGACCAGCGGGAAGAGATACGCAGTATTTT.

This clonotype is categorized as medium-sized. The gene calls are TRBV13 and TRBJ1-2; no reliable D call. The CDR3 spans 14 residues. The V and J ends lost 0 bases and 6 bases respectively, with 11 bases between them. Per germline, CDR1 PRHDT and CDR2 FYEKMQ (reference sequence). The CDR3 sequence: CASSLGGSLDGYTF. As DNA, the CDR3 is TGTGCCAGCAGCTTAGGGGGCTCACTAGATGGCTACACCTTC.

The rearrangement joins TRBV5-1 to TRBJ2-2; TRBD2 matches 8 bases. CDR1 is SGHRS, CDR2 YFSETQ, per germline. V lost 4 bases to trimming and J lost 3 bases; unmatched junction nucleotides: 5. There are 15 residues in the CDR3. The CDR3 reads CASSSIAGYTGELFF. CDR3 sequence (DNA): TGCGCCAGCAGCAGCATAGCGGGATACACCGGGGAGCTGTTTTTT.